The 14 T cell receptor beta chains reported below all come from one sample, sequenced in a study of glioma-infiltrating T cells. TCR alpha and beta CDR3 regions were amplified from RNA using iRepertoire nested multiplex PCR. One entry per CDR3 protein, called by TCRdb with MiXCR from the multiplex PCR reads. The table shows about 110,000 distinct CDR3 sequences, with around a quarter occurring only once. Specimen: glioma tissue, nonneoplastic brain tissue, or PBMCs (not recorded which). The receptors derive from a human donor with low-grade glioma or glioblastoma, undergoing nonglioma brain surgery, or in good health (not recorded which).

This clonotype was seen many times. This chain joins TRBV24-1 and TRBJ2-2; 9 bases fit TRBD2. The germline V gene encodes CDR1 KGHDR and CDR2 SFDVKD. Unmatched junction bases numbered 3, after V lost 3 bases and J lost 2 bases. The CDR3 runs 16 residues. CDR3 bases: TGTGCCACCAGTGATGCCGGGACTAGCAACACCGGGGAGCTGTTTTTT. Its translation: CATSDAGTSNTGELFF.

The sample holds many counts of this clonotype. The rearrangement uses TRBV11-2 and TRBJ1-1; tentatively, D is TRBD1 (5 bases). The V gene's germline CDR1 is SGHAT and CDR2 FQNNGV. The CDR3 is 13 residues long. Between the trimmed V and J ends, which lost 5 bases and 2 bases, there was a span of 9 bases. CDR3 in amino acids: CASSADRNTEAFF. The CDR3 DNA follows: TGTGCCAGCAGCGCAGACAGAAACACTGAAGCTTTCTTT. The variable domain in full, completed from reference TRBV11-2 and TRBJ1-1, reads EAGVAQSPRYKIIEKRQSVAFWCNPISGHATLYWYQQILGQGPKLLIQFQNNGVVDDSQLPKDRFSAERLKGVDSTLKIQPAKLEDSAVYLCASSADRNTEAFFGQGTRLTVV.

Turning to this clonotype: A much larger clone sits a single nucleotide away, making a read error possible. The chain has TRBV20-1 and TRBJ2-4, with TRBD1 matching over 9 bases. CDR1 and CDR2 (germline): DFQATT, SNEGSKA (reference sequence). After removal of 6 bases from V and 1 base from J, the junction contained 10 bases not matched to a gene. There are 16 residues in the CDR3. CDR3 sequence: CSALRRGQGAKNIQYF. CDR3 bases: TGCAGTGCCTTAAGGAGGGGACAGGGCGCCAAAAACATTCAGTACTTC.

Only one count was recorded for this clonotype. One junction end does not reproduce the germline sequence, and a read error may be involved. The chain employs TRBV6-5 and TRBJ2-2; D remains ambiguous. CDR1 is MNHEY, CDR2 SVGAGI, per germline. This CDR3 is 13 amino acids long. The CDR3 DNA reads as TGTGCCAGCAGTTCCGGCCCGCCCAATGAGCAGTTTTTT. It codes for CASSSGPPNEQFF.

As concerns this clonotype: One base away lies a much larger clone, so this may be a sequencing read error. V and J are TRBV3-1 and TRBJ2-7, with 7 bases identical to TRBD1. This CDR3 is 14 amino acids long. The V gene's germline CDR1 is LGHDT and CDR2 YNNKEL (reference sequence). The CDR3 DNA is TGTGCCAGCAGCCGACGGACAGGCTCCCACGATCAGTACTTC. Amino acid sequence: CASSRRTGSHDQYF.

This clonotype was recorded many times. The chain has TRBV20-1 and TRBJ2-7; TRBD1 might be the D (6 bases). Trimming shortened V by 1 base and J by 4 bases, and 14 bases separated the two germline ends. CDR3 length: 14 residues. Germline CDR1 reads DFQATT; CDR2 reads SNEGSKA (reference sequence). Here the CDR3 reads CSARGDPQGYEQYF. CDR3 coding DNA: TGCAGTGCTAGAGGGGACCCACAGGGTTACGAGCAGTACTTC.

This clonotype was detected many times. The chain recombines TRBV5-4 with TRBJ1-5; TRBD1 is a possible D gene (6 bases). V gave up 2 bases and J gave up 5 bases, with 11 bases separating them. The CDR3 has 14 amino acids. Per the germline V gene, CDR1 is SGHNT and CDR2 is YYREEE (reference sequence). The CDR3 sequence is CASSFGGPDQPQHF. The CDR3, as DNA: TGTGCCAGCAGCTTTGGGGGGCCAGATCAGCCCCAGCATTTT.

The gene calls are TRBV7-9 and TRBJ2-1; the match to TRBD2 covers 8 bases. The V and J ends lost 0 bases and 7 bases, in that order; junction bases with no gene match: 5. The CDR3 length is 15 residues. Per germline, CDR1 SEHNR and CDR2 FQNEAQ (reference sequence). CDR3 region: CASSLAGLVSNEQFF. In nucleotides, the CDR3 is TGTGCCAGCAGCTTAGCGGGACTAGTATCAAATGAGCAGTTCTTC.

The CDR3 nucleotides read TGTGCCAGCAGTTACAACTACGCCGCGCAGTTAGCCTACGAGCAGTACTTC. As protein: CASSYNYAAQLAYEQYF. This sequence joins TRBV6-2 or TRBV6-3 and TRBJ2-7; D call uncertain. The CDR3 has 17 residues. The V gene's germline CDR1 is MNHEY and CDR2 SVGEGT. V lost 2 bases and J 2 bases, leaving 19 bases between the germline ends.

The sample holds many counts of this clonotype. The chain combines TRBV12-5 with TRBJ1-1, with a weak D call TRBD1 (5 bases). This CDR3 region has 13 residues. The germline CDR1 and CDR2 sequences are LGHNT and FRNRAP. The V end was cut by 2 bases, the J end by 4 bases, with 8 bases between. CDR3 DNA sequence: TGTGCTAGTGGTTTGAGTCAGGGCACTGAAGCTTTCTTT. Translation gives CASGLSQGTEAFF.

This clonotype was counted at least ten times. This chain links TRBV27 with TRBJ2-3, with a possible D match to TRBD2 (6 bases). The CDR3 runs 16 residues. The V gene's germline CDR1 is MNHEY and CDR2 SMNVEV (reference sequence). Trimming pared 6 bases from V and 0 bases from J, leaving 16 bases between. CDR3 amino acids: CASRMEAGYSTDTQYF. As DNA, the CDR3 is TGTGCCAGCAGAATGGAGGCGGGGTATAGCACAGATACGCAGTATTTT.

This clonotype was observed many times. The chain links TRBV4-1 to TRBJ2-7; perhaps D is TRBD1 or TRBD2 (6 bases each). The V and J ends lost 4 bases and 1 base respectively, with 11 bases between them. The CDR3 has 14 residues. Germline CDR1 and CDR2: MGHRA and YSYEKL. The CDR3 region is CASSRQAGSYEQYF. CDR3 sequence (DNA): TGCGCCAGCAGCCGACAGGCGGGGTCCTACGAGCAGTACTTC.

This clonotype was seen at least ten times. The gene calls are TRBV29-1 and TRBJ1-2, with a possible D match to TRBD1 (5 bases). V was clipped by 3 bases and J by 4 bases, with 18 bases between them. The CDR3 extends over 15 amino acids. Germline loops: CDR1 SQVTM, CDR2 ANQGSEA. Written as DNA, the CDR3 is TGCAGCGTTGACGGGGTTGGCAGGGACGGCTATGGCTACACCTTC. Translating gives CSVDGVGRDGYGYTF.

This clonotype was seen ten or more times. The chain is built from TRBV5-1 and TRBJ2-7, with D perhaps TRBD2 (6 bases). Per germline, CDR1 SGHRS and CDR2 YFSETQ. Between the trimmed V and J ends, which lost 0 bases and 2 bases, there was a span of 15 bases. The length of the CDR3 is 16 residues. CDR3 residues: CASSLGPGTYAYEQYF. In nucleotides, the CDR3 is TGCGCCAGCAGCTTGGGCCCCGGGACTTACGCCTACGAGCAGTACTTC.